The T cell receptor beta chain described here comes from a study of T cell responses to AZD1222 COVID-19 vaccine. This table comes from immunoSEQ multiplex PCR, and its TCRdb copy is limited to in-frame clones, with some not included. The profile shows over 90,000 clones, 70% to 90% of them singletons. V shed 7 bases and J shed 5 bases, with 17 bases lying between them. The CDR3 is 14 amino acids. Germline CDR1 MDHEN, CDR2 SYDVKM. The TCR originated in an adult who received the AZD1222 COVID-19 vaccine. The material was peripheral blood, obtained 28 days after the second AZD1222 dose. The chain is built from TRBV28 and TRBJ1-1; D is perhaps TRBD1 (5 bases). The CDR3 reads CASIPGITWTEAFF. Here the CDR3 DNA reads TGTGCCAGCATCCCAGGGATTACGTGGACTGAAGCTTTCTTT.